Listed below are T cell receptor beta chains from one sample, sequenced in a study of T cells after yellow fever vaccination. TCRdb analysed the 5' RACE reads with MiXCR anew, one entry per CDR3 protein. The table lists about 400,000 distinct CDR3 sequences, 6.2% of them singletons. This material consisted of PBMCs, taken 5 days after the yellow fever booster vaccination. All receptors derive from a man under 40 who received the YFV17D yellow fever vaccine. Both conserved end residues are part of each CDR3. D genes are given only for firm matches. The listing skips clone size in some rows; elsewhere it reads once, few, many or a size class.

v_gene,abundance,d_gene,j_gene,CDR3nt,CDR3aa
TRBV20-1,many,TRBD1,TRBJ2-6,TGCAGTGCTCCTGACAGGGCTGGGGCCAACGTCCTGACTTTC,CSAPDRAGANVLTF
TRBV3-1,-,-,TRBJ2-3,TGTGCCAGCAGCCAGCAGAGGGAGCGCACAGATACGCAGTATTTT,CASSQQRERTDTQYF
TRBV12-3/TRBV12-4,many,TRBD2,TRBJ2-3,TGTGCCAGCAGTCGCAGACTAACTAGCGGGAGGGCGTCAGATACGCAGTATTTT,CASSRRLTSGRASDTQYF
TRBV7-2,-,TRBD2,TRBJ2-1,TGTGCCAGCACCAAGGGAGGGCCGAACAATGAGCAGTTCTTC,CASTKGGPNNEQFF
TRBV27,-,-,TRBJ2-3,TGTGCCAGCAGTGTCATACACACAGATACGCAGTATTTT,CASSVIHTDTQYF
TRBV20-1,many,-,TRBJ2-7,TGCAGTGCTAGAGCCAGGGGAGGCTACGAGCAGTACTTC,CSARARGGYEQYF
TRBV20-1,-,TRBD2,TRBJ2-7,TGCAGTGCTACGGAACTAGCGGGAGTGTACGAGCAGTACTTC,CSATELAGVYEQYF
TRBV4-1,-,TRBD2,TRBJ2-3,TGCGCCAGCAGCCGCCTTGAATCCCTAGCGGGAGGCCCTAGCACAGATACGCAGTATTTT,CASSRLESLAGGPSTDTQYF
TRBV6-2/TRBV6-3,few,TRBD2,TRBJ2-5,TGTGCCAGCAGTCCCTGGACTAGCGTAAAGGAGACCCAGTACTTC,CASSPWTSVKETQYF
TRBV30,-,-,TRBJ2-3,TGTGCCTGGAGTGTGAGCGGCACGCAGTATTTT,CAWSVSGTQYF
TRBV7-8,-,-,TRBJ2-7,TGTGCCAGCAGCCATCGTGGAGGCGGAAAGGAAGAGCAGTACTTC,CASSHRGGGKEEQYF
TRBV7-2,-,-,TRBJ2-7,TGTGCCAGCAGCTTAATTCCGGGGTCCGAGCAGTACTTC,CASSLIPGSEQYF
TRBV6-5,few,-,TRBJ2-1,TGTGCCAGCAGTTACTCGGGGGCAGGACGGGATGAGCAGTTCTTC,CASSYSGAGRDEQFF
TRBV20-1,-,-,TRBJ2-5,TGCAGTGCTAGAACCACGGGGTCAGGAGAGACCCAGTACTTC,CSARTTGSGETQYF